Shown below are 24 T cell receptor beta chains from a single sample sequenced in a study of technical replicates of blood from a handful of donors (dated by TCRdb to the late 2010s). The library was made by the immunoSEQ multiplex PCR assay. TCRdb's version of the immuneACCESS table is confined to in-frame rearrangements and falls short of the full clone set. An unresolved V gene accounts for under half of the shortfall where checked; the remainder is of unknown origin. This sample lists approximately 16,000 clones; around nine tenths were detected once. 9.5% to 12% of the sample is taken by the ten largest. Sequencing was performed on PBMCs. Receptors were obtained from a human donor in good health.

This rearrangement joins TRBV6-1 to TRBJ2-1; 7 nucleotides match TRBD1. V trimming: 3 bases; J trimming: 4 bases; junction bases outside the gene matches: 9. Germline V gene data show CDR1 as MNHNS and CDR2 as SASEGT. The CDR3 has 16 residues. The CDR3 sequence is CASSELNRGRYNEQFF. The CDR3 region has the DNA TGTGCCAGCAGTGAGCTGAACAGGGGTAGGTACAATGAGCAGTTCTTC.

The chain links TRBV18 to TRBJ2-7, with TRBD1 matching 8 bases. J gave up 3 bases and V 5 bases, and 6 bases lay outside the gene matches. CDR1 KGHSH and CDR2 LQKENI come from the germline V gene. This CDR3 has 14 amino acids. The CDR3 loop is CASSGSGTGYEQYF. The CDR3 DNA is TGTGCCAGCTCAGGTTCCGGGACAGGCTACGAGCAGTACTTC.

CDR3 coding DNA: TGTGCCAGCAGTGAAGGAACTATCCCCTACGAGCAGTACTTC. Translation gives CASSEGTIPYEQYF. V and J are TRBV2 and TRBJ2-7; no clear D gene. Germline CDR1 SNHLY, CDR2 FYNNEI. This CDR3 is 14 amino acids long. Trimming removed 1 base at V and 2 bases at J, with 9 bases between.

V is TRBV12-2 and J is TRBJ1-5; whether TRBD1, the table's D call, matches the DNA was not checked. TRBV12-2 is a pseudogene. CDR3 length: 18 residues. DNA of the CDR3: TGTGCAAGTCGCTCCTTACGACAGGGTGAAGACTGCAATCAGCCCCAGCATTTT. Encoded protein: CASRSLRQGEDCNQPQHF.

The chain combines TRBV7-7 with TRBJ2-2, with TRBD2 as a possible D gene (5 bases). Between the trimmed V and J ends, which lost 2 bases and 6 bases, there was a span of 7 bases. Germline V CDR1 and CDR2: SSHAT, FNYEAQ (reference sequence). The CDR3 loop spans 13 amino acids. The CDR3 loop is CASSLTRAGELFF. The CDR3 DNA is TGTGCCAGCAGCTTAACTAGAGCCGGGGAGCTGTTTTTT.

In this sample, this clone turned up a few times. The chain couples TRBV7-9 to TRBJ1-2, with D perhaps TRBD1 (6 bases). There are 12 residues in the CDR3. V was cut by 5 bases and J by 7 bases, with 11 bases left in between. Per the germline V gene, CDR1 is SEHNR and CDR2 is FQNEAQ (reference sequence). The CDR3 protein is CASSNRDFGYTF. CDR3 DNA: TGTGCCAGCAGCAACAGGGATTTTGGCTACACCTTC.

This chain connects TRBV9 to TRBJ2-2; tentatively, D is TRBD2 (6 bases). CDR1 and CDR2 from the germline V gene are SGDLS and YYNGEE. Trimming removed 0 bases at V and 8 bases at J, with 23 bases between. The CDR3 is 18 amino acids. The CDR3 DNA follows: TGTGCCAGCAGCGTAGCTGTCTCGGCAGGGACTGGGGCGGGGGAGCTGTTTTTT. It encodes CASSVAVSAGTGAGELFF.

The chain couples TRBV28 to TRBJ2-5; 8 positions agree with TRBD2. The CDR3 loop spans 15 amino acids. V lost 6 bases, J lost 7 bases, and 13 bases stayed unmatched. CDR1 MDHEN and CDR2 SYDVKM come from the germline V gene. The CDR3 here is CASRSWREETGTQYF. The CDR3 nucleotides are TGTGCCAGCAGGTCATGGCGGGAGGAAACCGGGACCCAGTACTTC. Full variable domain (missing parts from reference TRBV28 and TRBJ2-5): DVKVTQSSRYLVKRTGEKVFLECVQDMDHENMFWYRQDPGLGLRLIYFSYDVKMKEKGDIPEGYSVSREKKERFSLILESASTNQTSMYLCASRSWREETGTQYFGPGTRLLVL.

The chain recombines TRBV30 with TRBJ1-1; the match to TRBD1 covers 8 bases. V was clipped by 1 base and J by 6 bases; unmatched bases: 4. The CDR3 totals 13 residues. Germline lookup yields CDR1 GTSNPN and CDR2 SVGIG (reference sequence). CDR3 in DNA: TGTGCCTGGAGTGGGTACAGGGGGTCTGAAGCTTTCTTT. Translation gives CAWSGYRGSEAFF.

CDR3 DNA sequence: TGTGCCAGCCGTGCCCTAGCGGGAGTTCTATACAATGAGCAGTTCTTC. This gives the protein CASRALAGVLYNEQFF. The rearrangement links TRBV28 to TRBJ2-1, with 10 bases matching TRBD2. This CDR3 has 16 residues. Germline lookup yields CDR1 MDHEN and CDR2 SYDVKM. The trim removed 8 bases at V and 4 bases at J, leaving 11 bases unmatched. The entire variable domain, with the rest obtained from reference TRBV28 and TRBJ2-1, is as follows: DVKVTQSSRYLVKRTGEKVFLECVQDMDHENMFWYRQDPGLGLRLIYFSYDVKMKEKGDIPEGYSVSREKKERFSLILESASTNQTSMYLCASRALAGVLYNEQFFGPGTRLTVL.

This rearrangement joins TRBV19 to TRBJ2-5, with 11 bases identical to TRBD2. Trimming cost V 10 bases and J 5 bases; bases outside gene matches: 9. Germline V gene lookup returns CDR1 LNHDA and CDR2 SQIVND (reference sequence). The CDR3 runs to 14 residues. The CDR3 nucleotides are TGTGCCACTAGACTAGCGGGGTTCGGGGAGACCCAGTACTTC. Amino acid sequence: CATRLAGFGETQYF.

The V and J genes are TRBV28 and TRBJ2-3; 12 bases match TRBD2. CDR3 size: 16 residues. J gave up 4 bases and V 3 bases, and 5 bases lay outside the gene matches. CDR1 is MDHEN and CDR2 is SYDVKM in the germline V gene. The CDR3 loop reads CASSFLTSGRSDTQYF. The CDR3 nucleotides read TGTGCCAGCAGTTTTCTGACTAGCGGGAGATCAGATACGCAGTATTTT.

V usage is TRBV10-3 and J usage is TRBJ2-2; 9 nucleotides agree with TRBD2. Trimming at V came to 3 bases and at J to 10 bases, leaving 15 bases not matched to a gene. The germline CDR1 and CDR2 sequences are ENHRY and SYGVKD. The CDR3 runs to 17 residues. The CDR3 here is CAISDRRTSDLAAELFF. Here the CDR3 DNA reads TGTGCCATCAGTGACCGGCGGACTAGCGACCTGGCCGCGGAGCTGTTTTTT.

The chain combines TRBV6-4 with TRBJ2-1, with 8 bases identical to TRBD2. From germline, CDR1 is MRHNA and CDR2 SNTAGT. Germline trimming cut 3 bases from V and 3 bases from J; bases unmatched to any gene: 4. CDR3 size: 15 residues. CDR3 DNA sequence: TGTGCCAGCAGTGAAGGACTAGCTGACTACAATGAGCAGTTCTTC. As protein: CASSEGLADYNEQFF.

The chain recombines TRBV19 with TRBJ2-7; maybe TRBD2 (5 bases). The germline V gene encodes CDR1 LNHDA and CDR2 SQIVND (reference sequence). The CDR3 contains 10 residues. The chain's CDR3 is CASSIGTSSV. Written as DNA, the CDR3 is TGTGCCAGTAGTATAGGGACTTCCTCGGTC.

V usage is TRBV5-4 and J usage is TRBJ2-4; D remains unclear. CDR1 and CDR2 (germline): SGHNT, YYREEE (reference sequence). CDR3 length equals 12 residues. Trimming removed 4 bases from V and 5 bases from J, with 7 bases in between. CDR3: CASSPAENIQYF. The DNA of the CDR3 is TGTGCCAGCAGCCCGGCGGAAAACATTCAGTACTTC. Complete variable domain (other parts from reference TRBV5-4 and TRBJ2-4): ETGVTQSPTHLIKTRGQQVTLRCSSQSGHNTVSWYQQALGQGPQFIFQYYREEENGRGNFPPRFSGLQFPNYSSELNVNALELDDSALYLCASSPAENIQYFGAGTRLSVL.

V is TRBV4-1 and J is TRBJ1-1; D is ambiguous. CDR1 is MGHRA and CDR2 is YSYEKL in the germline V gene. V was shortened by 4 bases and J by 2 bases, with 8 bases between the two germline ends. The CDR3 runs to 13 residues. This CDR3 is CASSPQKNTEAFF. The CDR3 DNA follows: TGCGCCAGCAGCCCCCAAAAAAACACTGAAGCTTTCTTT.

V is TRBV5-1 and J is TRBJ1-3; D uncertain. Germline CDR1 SGHRS, CDR2 YFSETQ. The CDR3 loop spans 14 amino acids. V lost 4 bases, J lost 1 base, and 9 bases lay in between. The CDR3 sequence is CASSQLGSGNTIYF. CDR3 DNA: TGCGCCAGCAGCCAGCTCGGGTCTGGAAACACCATATATTTT.

This clone was found a few times. The chain couples TRBV7-9 to TRBJ1-1; perhaps TRBD1 as D (5 bases). Germline values: CDR1 SEHNR, CDR2 FQNEAQ (reference sequence). CDR3 length equals 15 residues. The V gene lost 4 bases and the J gene lost 5 bases, with 17 bases spanning the gap. CDR3 region: CASSWGVQTRTEAFF. For the CDR3, the DNA is TGTGCCAGCAGCTGGGGGGTACAGACAAGGACTGAAGCTTTCTTT. The whole variable domain, remainder taken from reference TRBV7-9 and TRBJ1-1, is DTGVSQNPRHKITKRGQNVTFRCDPISEHNRLYWYRQTLGQGPEFLTYFQNEAQLEKSRLLSDRFSAERPKGSFSTLEIQRTEQGDSAMYLCASSWGVQTRTEAFFGQGTRLTVV.

In its sample, this clone was seen a few times. The chain recombines TRBV2 with TRBJ1-4; D not certain. The CDR3 covers 14 residues. Germline V gene lookup returns CDR1 SNHLY and CDR2 FYNNEI. V was pared by 1 base and J by 1 base, with 4 bases between. The CDR3 nucleotides are TGTGCCAGCAGTGAAGACAGAACTAATGAAAAACTGTTTTTT. Amino acid sequence: CASSEDRTNEKLFF.

The chain links TRBV6-1 to TRBJ2-6, with 8 positions matching TRBD2. CDR3 length: 17 amino acids. V shed 4 bases and J 6 bases; nucleotides not matched to a gene: 11. Germline V gene data show CDR1 as MNHNS and CDR2 as SASEGT. The CDR3: CASSGGAGALAANVLTF. The CDR3 region has the DNA TGTGCCAGCAGTGGGGGAGCGGGAGCTCTTGCGGCCAACGTCCTGACTTTC.

This chain joins TRBV4-2 and TRBJ2-1; 10 nucleotides agree with TRBD2. The trim removed 10 bases at V and 2 bases at J, leaving 5 bases unmatched. The CDR3 covers 14 residues. Germline assignment: CDR1 LGHNA and CDR2 YNFKEQ. Here the CDR3 DNA reads TGTGCCACCTCAGGACTAGCGGCCTACAATGAGCAGTTCTTC. As protein: CATSGLAAYNEQFF.

V and J are TRBV9 and TRBJ1-1, with D maybe TRBD1 (5 bases). With 2 bases removed from V and 1 base from J, the gap between germline ends came to 21 bases. This CDR3 has 18 residues. Per the germline V gene, CDR1 is SGDLS and CDR2 is YYNGEE. CDR3 sequence reads: CASSVEGPGLGGNTEAFF. CDR3 coding DNA: TGTGCCAGCAGCGTCGAAGGCCCGGGATTGGGGGGGAACACTGAAGCTTTCTTT.

V and J are TRBV27 and TRBJ2-7, with 11 positions matching TRBD2. Per the germline V gene, CDR1 is MNHEY and CDR2 is SMNVEV (reference sequence). The CDR3 is made up of 15 amino acids. V shed 5 bases, J shed 7 bases, and the junction held 10 bases outside the gene matches. CDR3 DNA sequence: TGTGCCAGCAGTGCGGAACTAGCGGGAGTAGGTGAGCAGTACTTC. It codes for CASSAELAGVGEQYF.